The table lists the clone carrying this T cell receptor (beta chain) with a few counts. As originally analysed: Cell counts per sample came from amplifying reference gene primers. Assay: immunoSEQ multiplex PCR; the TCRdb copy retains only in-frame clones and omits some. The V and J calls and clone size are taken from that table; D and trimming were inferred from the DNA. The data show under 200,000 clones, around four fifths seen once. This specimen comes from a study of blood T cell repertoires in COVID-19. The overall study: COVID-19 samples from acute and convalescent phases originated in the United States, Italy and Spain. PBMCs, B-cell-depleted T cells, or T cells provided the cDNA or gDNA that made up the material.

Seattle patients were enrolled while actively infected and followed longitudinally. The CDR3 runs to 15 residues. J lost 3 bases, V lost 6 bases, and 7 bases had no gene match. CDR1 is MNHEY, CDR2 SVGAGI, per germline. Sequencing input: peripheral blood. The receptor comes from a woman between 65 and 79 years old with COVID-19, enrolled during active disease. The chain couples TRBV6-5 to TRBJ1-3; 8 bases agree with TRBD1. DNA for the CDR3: TGTGCCAGCAGGTTGACAGGGGAACTTGGAAACACCATATATTTT. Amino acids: CASRLTGELGNTIYF.